Below, one T cell receptor (beta chain) is given with its context. Antigen unknown. The CDR3 extends over 14 amino acids. Per germline, CDR1 SGHRS and CDR2 YFSETQ. V was clipped by 4 bases and J by 5 bases; unmatched bases: 8. These data originate in a study of STAT3 mutations in large granular lymphocyte leukemia. Study-wide findings and caveats: Every T-cell large granular lymphocyte leukemia patient had at least one immunodominant TCR beta clonotype. TCR clonotype switching after therapy occurred in about 30% of the 18 patients.

Sequenced by immunoSEQ multiplex PCR; TCRdb stores in-frame clones only, minus some. This sample has some 5,800 clones, with under 80% found just once. The specimen sequenced was peripheral blood mononuclear cells. This clonotype was sampled from a middle-aged man with T-cell large granular lymphocyte leukemia. Some clones in this sample may be carry-over from other donors' samples. The J gene is TRBJ2-7, the V gene TRBV5-1; 8 bases match TRBD1. The CDR3 DNA sequence: TGCGCCAGCAGCCTCGGACAGGGAGCGGACGAGCAGTACTTC. Amino acid sequence: CASSLGQGADEQYF.